This T cell receptor beta chain was observed in a study of radiotherapy plus CTLA-4 blockade in lung cancer. On the study more broadly: Among all patients, approximately 18% showed objective responses, while about 34% had disease control.

Study conclusions and caveats: Tumor-origin TCR clones grew in blood after radiotherapy plus ipilimumab.

Worth noting for this clone: No antigen is known for it.

Ipilimumab CTLA-4 blockade and focal radiation were given to patients with chemo-refractory metastatic non-small-cell lung cancer. The assay was immunoSEQ multiplex PCR, and TCRdb's table has in-frame clones only and misses some. The data show fewer than 90,000 clones, around 83% seen once. Germline values: CDR1 MDHEN, CDR2 SYDVKM. The germline V and J ends were trimmed by 7 bases and 0 bases, with 7 bases remaining between them. The CDR3 has 12 residues. This clonotype was obtained from a human donor with non-small cell lung cancer who had stable disease on radiotherapy plus ipilimumab. Source: peripheral blood, taken from a patient treated with radiotherapy plus ipilimumab. The rearrangement links TRBV28 to TRBJ2-7, with D tentatively TRBD1 or TRBD2 (5 bases each). CDR3 residues: CASMRGSYEQYF. In DNA form, the CDR3 reads TGTGCCAGCATGAGGGGCTCCTACGAGCAGTACTTC.